Below are 28 T cell receptor beta chains sequenced from a single sample in a study of T cell repertoires in cytomegalovirus infection. TCRdb used MiXCR to reprocess the reads, holding one entry per CDR3 protein. This table holds approximately 750,000 distinct CDR3 sequences, approximately 40% found once. The sequencing input was PBMCs. These receptors were taken from a human donor in good health (CMV status not recorded). Some clones in this sample may be carry-over from other donors' samples.

The chain uses TRBV27 and TRBJ2-1; 12 bases are shared with TRBD2. CDR1 MNHEY and CDR2 SMNVEV come from the germline V gene (reference sequence). V gave up 5 bases and J gave up 7 bases; unmatched junction bases: 3. This CDR3 contains 14 residues. The CDR3: CASSASGRANEQFF. The CDR3 DNA reads as TGTGCCAGCAGTGCTAGCGGGAGGGCGAATGAGCAGTTCTTC.

The rearrangement links TRBV5-5 to TRBJ1-5; TRBD1 might be the D (5 bases). CDR3 length: 13 amino acids. The V gene's germline CDR1 is SGHKS and CDR2 YYEKEE (reference sequence). V lost 0 bases and J 7 bases, leaving 8 bases between the germline ends. As DNA, the CDR3 is TGTGCCAGCAGCTTGGACAGGCCCCAGCCCCAGCATTTT. Amino acid sequence: CASSLDRPQPQHF.

The chain employs TRBV6-2 or TRBV6-3 and TRBJ2-5; D gene unclear. The CDR3 is 14 amino acids. Germline CDR1 MNHEY, CDR2 SVGEGT. Trimming left V 5 bases short and J 5 bases short, with 15 bases between. CDR3 in amino acids: CASSLMTVPETQYF. CDR3 in DNA: TGTGCCAGCAGTCTCATGACCGTACCCGAGACCCAGTACTTC.

This clonotype has only a few counts. This sequence joins TRBV20-1 and TRBJ1-1, with D unresolved. The CDR3 totals 14 residues. Germline V gene lookup returns CDR1 DFQATT and CDR2 SNEGSKA (reference sequence). V was trimmed by 3 bases and J by 1 base, leaving 12 bases between them. Written as DNA, the CDR3 is TGCAGTGCTAGTAAGGCGGGGAAGAACACTGAAGCTTTCTTT. This encodes CSASKAGKNTEAFF.

This rearrangement joins TRBV12-3 or TRBV12-4 to TRBJ1-2, with a weak D call TRBD1 (6 bases). The CDR3 sequence is 18 residues long. Trimming shortened V by 5 bases and J by 8 bases, and 30 bases separated the two germline ends. The CDR3 sequence is CASSPLGAGVWQSGGYTF. Written as DNA, the CDR3 is TGTGCCAGCAGTCCCCTGGGGGCAGGGGTTTGGCAGTCGGGCGGCTACACCTTC.

In this sample, this clonotype turned up a few times. The chain has TRBV11-1 and TRBJ1-1; maybe TRBD1 (5 bases). Germline loops: CDR1 SGHAT, CDR2 FQDESV (reference sequence). V shed 6 bases and J shed 5 bases, with 16 bases lying between them. The CDR3 sequence is 14 residues long. The CDR3 DNA reads as TGTGCCAGCAGGTTTGGCGGGGCGAGGACTGAAGCTTTCTTT. It encodes CASRFGGARTEAFF.

A remark on this clonotype: This may be a read error, as it is one base from a much larger clone. The conserved final phenylalanine or tryptophan is absent from the CDR3, which likely points to a read error. The chain combines TRBV7-2 with TRBJ2-1; D is undetermined. This CDR3 region has 13 residues. Germline CDR1 and CDR2: SGHTA and FQGNSA. Trimming removed 1 base from V and 7 bases from J, with 8 bases in between. CDR3 bases: TGTGCCAGCAGCTTAGGATCGGCGAATGAGCAGTTCTTA. Translating it yields CASSLGSANEQFL.

The chain is built from TRBV19 and TRBJ1-5, with 9 bases matching TRBD1. Germline CDR1 is LNHDA and CDR2 is SQIVND (reference sequence). The CDR3 is made up of 15 amino acids. Trimming took 5 bases from V and 6 from J; bases not matched to a gene: 8. The CDR3 DNA sequence: TGTGCCAGTAGTGCATCACAGGGGGCAAGTCAGCCCCAGCATTTT. It specifies CASSASQGASQPQHF.

V gene TRBV7-2 combines with J gene TRBJ1-1, with 9 bases fitting TRBD1. The CDR3 loop spans 15 amino acids. Per the germline V gene, CDR1 is SGHTA and CDR2 is FQGNSA. The V segment lost 6 bases and the J segment 10 bases; nucleotides outside the gene matches: 15. As DNA, the CDR3 is TGTGCCAGCAGGTTTTACCGGGACAGGGTCGTTAGAGCTTTCTTT. This codes for CASRFYRDRVVRAFF.

The chain joins TRBV2 to TRBJ1-4, with D uncertain. V lost 3 bases, J lost 0 bases, and 11 bases lay in between. CDR3 length equals 16 residues. CDR1 is SNHLY, CDR2 FYNNEI, per germline. CDR3: CASSDWGSSTNEKLFF. In DNA form, the CDR3 reads TGTGCCAGCAGTGACTGGGGAAGTTCAACTAATGAAAAACTGTTTTTT.

Remarks on this clonotype: The conserved closing phenylalanine or tryptophan is absent in this CDR3, likely reflecting a read error. The V call is TRBV19, the J call TRBJ2-1; D is unresolved. CDR1 is LNHDA, CDR2 SQIVND, per germline (reference sequence). The CDR3 has 12 amino acids. V was pared by 6 bases and J by 6 bases, with 9 bases between. The CDR3 DNA follows: TGTGCCAGTAGCCCAGGATTCAATGAGCAGTTCTTA. It specifies CASSPGFNEQFL.

This clonotype has a handful of counts. The chain uses TRBV19 and TRBJ1-4, with TRBD1 matching over 8 bases. Trimming at V came to 6 bases and at J to 2 bases, leaving 5 bases not matched to a gene. The CDR3 sequence is 15 residues long. Germline CDR1 is LNHDA and CDR2 is SQIVND (reference sequence). CDR3 bases: TGTGCCAGTAGCCCACGACAGGGGACTAATGAAAAACTGTTTTTT. This codes for CASSPRQGTNEKLFF.

The rearrangement links TRBV20-1 to TRBJ2-2; D perhaps matches TRBD2 (6 bases). CDR1 and CDR2 (germline): DFQATT, SNEGSKA (reference sequence). The ends were cut back, 2 bases at V and 7 bases at J, with 14 bases in the middle. CDR3 size: 14 residues. The chain's CDR3 is CSARHGDFGGELFF. The CDR3 DNA follows: TGCAGTGCTAGACATGGGGACTTTGGCGGGGAGCTGTTTTTT.

In regard to this clonotype: This sequence may be a read error, since a much larger clone differs from it by one base. CDR3 region: CASRLGLQGTETQYF. In nucleotides, the CDR3 is TGTGCCAGCAGGTTAGGGCTACAGGGGACGGAGACCCAGTACTTC. The J gene is TRBJ2-5, the V gene TRBV7-2; 7 bases are a match to TRBD1. There are 15 residues in the CDR3. CDR1 SGHTA and CDR2 FQGNSA come from the germline V gene. Variable domain in full (rest from reference TRBV7-2 and TRBJ2-5): GAGVSQSPSNKVTEKGKDVELRCDPISGHTALYWYRQSLGQGLEFLIYFQGNSAPDKSGLPSDRFSAERTGGSVSTLTIQRTQQEDSAVYLCASRLGLQGTETQYFGPGTRLLVL.

Only one count was recorded for this clonotype. This may arise from a read error, as a much more abundant clone is one base away. The chain couples TRBV4-2 to TRBJ2-2; 8 bases are a match to TRBD2. CDR3 size: 17 residues. Per germline, CDR1 LGHNA and CDR2 YNFKEQ. The CDR3 loop is CASSQGPGLGNTRELFF. DNA of the CDR3: TGTGCCAGCAGCCAAGGGCCGGGACTAGGAAACACCAGGGAGCTGTTTTTT.

This clonotype was counted a few times. The gene calls are TRBV19 and TRBJ1-5, with 10 bases identical to TRBD1. J was trimmed by 4 bases and V by 10 bases; bases with no gene match: 4. CDR1 is LNHDA and CDR2 is SQIVND in the germline V gene (reference sequence). The CDR3 length is 13 residues. CDR3 coding DNA: TGTGCCACCAGGGACAGGGGAAATCAGCCCCAGCATTTT. This codes for CATRDRGNQPQHF.

V usage is TRBV19 and J usage is TRBJ1-5, with D uncertain. The CDR3 is 15 amino acids. Per the germline V gene, CDR1 is LNHDA and CDR2 is SQIVND (reference sequence). Trimming stripped 3 bases from V and 1 base from J, with 10 bases between. DNA of the CDR3: TGTGCCAGTAGTATTTACGGAACAAGCAATCAGCCCCAGCATTTT. Protein: CASSIYGTSNQPQHF.

About this clonotype: This may come from a read error, since a much larger clone is one base off. The chain carries TRBV24-1 and TRBJ2-2; D ambiguous. Germline V gene lookup returns CDR1 KGHDR and CDR2 SFDVKD. The CDR3 contains 13 residues. The CDR3 reads CAPSDPRYGELFF. The CDR3 nucleotides are TGTGCCCCCAGTGACCCAAGATACGGGGAGCTGTTTTTT.

This clonotype was seen a few times. The rearrangement joins TRBV20-1 to TRBJ2-1, with 15 bases identical to TRBD2. Unmatched junction bases numbered 10, after V lost 3 bases and J lost 7 bases. Germline-derived CDR1 and CDR2 are DFQATT and SNEGSKA (reference sequence). This CDR3 has 17 amino acids. CDR3 loop: CSARATGLAGGRNEQFF. CDR3 bases: TGCAGTGCTAGGGCGACCGGACTAGCGGGAGGGAGGAATGAGCAGTTCTTC.

This clonotype was counted a few times. V gene TRBV28 combines with J gene TRBJ2-3; 13 bases are a match to TRBD2. CDR1 is MDHEN, CDR2 SYDVKM, per germline. This CDR3 spans 19 amino acids. The V segment lost 3 bases and the J segment 4 bases; nucleotides outside the gene matches: 13. The CDR3 loop reads CASSFLLLAGGGNSDTQYF. CDR3 DNA sequence: TGTGCCAGCAGTTTCCTCCTACTAGCGGGAGGGGGAAATTCAGATACGCAGTATTTT.

In this sample, this clonotype turned up once. The junction departs from germline at one end; a sequencing error may be responsible. This chain links TRBV24-1 with TRBJ2-1, with TRBD2 identical over 12 bases. The CDR3 spans 16 residues. Germline V lookup: CDR1 KGHDR, CDR2 SFDVKD. The CDR3 DNA follows: TGTGCCACCAGTGAGGCTAGCGGGAGGGCCTACAATGAGCATTTCTTC. This encodes CATSEASGRAYNEHFF.

The gene calls are TRBV11-3 and TRBJ2-2; TRBD1 aligns across 9 bases. The germline gives CDR1 SGHNT, CDR2 YENEEA. The CDR3 length is 15 residues. V shed 5 bases and J 3 bases; nucleotides not matched to a gene: 4. The CDR3 is CASSAGDRDTGELFF. CDR3 in DNA: TGTGCCAGCAGCGCCGGGGACAGGGACACCGGGGAGCTGTTTTTT.

The CDR3 nucleotides read TGTGCCAGCAGCTTAGTTCCAATGGCGGGCCCCTACAATGAGCAGTTCTTC. Residues: CASSLVPMAGPYNEQFF. This rearrangement joins TRBV7-2 to TRBJ2-1; a possible D gene is TRBD2 (5 bases). The CDR3 is 17 residues long. CDR1 and CDR2 (germline): SGHTA, FQGNSA. The germline V and J ends were trimmed by 1 base and 2 bases, with 15 bases remaining between them.

This clonotype was found a few times. This chain links TRBV14 with TRBJ1-4; D remains ambiguous. The CDR3 is made up of 21 amino acids. The germline V gene encodes CDR1 SGHDN and CDR2 FVKESK. Trimming took off 0 bases at V and 0 bases at J, with 23 bases between the two ends. As DNA, the CDR3 is TGTGCCAGCAGCCAAGATCACTGGCAATACAGAAGTAATGCAACTAATGAAAAACTGTTTTTT. It is translated as CASSQDHWQYRSNATNEKLFF.

CDR3 sequence (DNA): TGTGCCAGCAGTTTTATGGGTTTCTCTGGGGCCAACGTCCTGACTTTC. This sequence encodes CASSFMGFSGANVLTF. This chain joins TRBV28 and TRBJ2-6; no firm D call. Trimming removed 3 bases at V and 0 bases at J, with 9 bases between. Germline CDR1 reads MDHEN; CDR2 reads SYDVKM. The CDR3 covers 16 residues.

This clonotype occurred a few times. V usage is TRBV27 and J usage is TRBJ1-5; possible D gene TRBD1, 6 bases. Germline lookup yields CDR1 MNHEY and CDR2 SMNVEV (reference sequence). Between the trimmed V and J ends, which lost 2 bases and 5 bases, there was a span of 13 bases. This CDR3 has 15 amino acids. CDR3 sequence (DNA): TGTGCCAGCAGTTTACAGGGGTATGGTGATCAGCCCCAGCATTTT. Its translation is CASSLQGYGDQPQHF.

The sample holds one count of this clonotype. The V gene is TRBV2, the J gene TRBJ1-2, with D perhaps matching TRBD1 (5 bases). The germline V gene has CDR1 SNHLY and CDR2 FYNNEI. Trimming shortened V by 2 bases and J by 2 bases, and 9 bases separated the two germline ends. This CDR3 spans 14 amino acids. The DNA of the CDR3 is TGTGCCAGCAGTGAAACCCACAGGAACTATGGCTACACCTTC. It codes for CASSETHRNYGYTF.

The table lists this clonotype with many counts. The chain combines TRBV5-6 with TRBJ2-1; maybe TRBD2 (7 bases). Germline lookup yields CDR1 SGHDT and CDR2 YYEEEE. The CDR3 totals 13 residues. V was trimmed by 4 bases and J by 10 bases, leaving 15 bases between them. The CDR3 nucleotides are TGTGCCAGCAGCCTGGGGGGGGCCAAGGAGCAGTTCTTC. It codes for CASSLGGAKEQFF. Complete variable domain (other parts from reference TRBV5-6 and TRBJ2-1): DAGVTQSPTHLIKTRGQQVTLRCSPKSGHDTVSWYQQALGQGPQFIFQYYEEEERQRGNFPDRFSGHQFPNYSSELNVNALLLGDSALYLCASSLGGAKEQFFGPGTRLTVL.